The following is a TCR beta chain sequence with its context. This sample is drawn from a study of OX40 agonist ivuxolimab in advanced cancers. Germline V gene lookup returns CDR1 WNHNN and CDR2 SYGVQD (reference sequence). The CDR3 is 15 amino acids. Trimming at V came to 4 bases and at J to 8 bases, leaving 7 bases not matched to a gene. Clones were sequenced by immunoSEQ multiplex PCR, and TCRdb holds only the in-frame ones, with some missing. The sample holds approximately 78,000 clones; about 82% are singletons and the top ten take 6.9%. The sample in question was CD4+ or CD8+ T cells sorted from blood, obtained in a trial of the OX40 agonist ivuxolimab. This TCR was recovered from an adult with an advanced solid tumor such as melanoma, head and neck, liver or kidney cancer. The J gene is TRBJ2-1, the V gene TRBV10-1; TRBD2 agrees at 11 bases. The DNA for the CDR3 is TGCGCCAGCAGTGCACTAGCGGGGGTAAGGCATGAGCAGTTCTTC. It yields the protein CASSALAGVRHEQFF.